This TCR beta chain was identified in a study of blood T cell repertoires in COVID-19 (dated by TCRdb to 2018 to 2020). Regarding the complete study: Samples from collaborators originated in the United States, Italy and Spain and spanned both the acute and convalescent phases of COVID-19. The material from the prospective study consisted of cDNA or gDNA derived from T cells, B-cell-depleted T cells, or PBMCs. Subjects who had been exposed to COVID-19, were actively infected with it, or had recovered from it provided the deeply sampled blood TCRbeta repertoires that made up the dataset. The repertoires were released in a freely available public database meant as a resource for research on the immune response to SARS-CoV-2. Samples were obtained from the ongoing ImmuneRACE study (first 160 participants) and from 1,200 or so subjects provided by 6 global collaborators. A de-identified subject ID, COVID-19 status, age in years and sex were almost always included in the sample metadata. Where HLA class I and class II types were available, the types were taken from metadata supplied by the sample provider, not from assay-based typing.

This clone occurred once. The antigen this receptor binds is unknown. Base quality data are lacking; no much larger clone is found one base away. The research as a whole found: The quantity of clinical and demographic metadata differed by source and by participant and was supplied without curation.

Taken from the germline V gene (reference sequence), the CDR1 and CDR2 loops are LGHDT and YNNKEL. The CDR3 holds 15 amino acids from the cysteine to the phenylalanine. The read is trimmed to its CDR3 DNA, 45 bases read in frame from base 1. Relative to germline, V is 6 bases shorter and J is 2 bases shorter, with 15 bases between their ends. Each collaborating institution followed its own protocols to collect whole blood in K2EDTA tubes. For TCRbeta analysis, collaborators shipped samples as frozen whole blood, isolated PBMCs, or DNA extracted from either of those sample types. TCRbeta CDR3 regions were amplified from genomic DNA by means of the immunoSEQ Assay, a bias-controlled multiplex PCR. The paper's processing steps were these. The number of nucleated cells in each sample was estimated from the amplification of reference gene primers within the assay. To quantify the absolute abundance of each unique TCRbeta CDR3 rearrangement, sequence reads were collapsed and filtered. For each sample, productive Simpson clonality was calculated by taking the square root of Simpson's diversity index across productive rearrangements. Held by TCRdb, this immuneACCESS table contains in-frame sequences only and omits some clones. Under half of the omission traces to an unresolved V gene where checked; the cause of the rest is unknown. The V and J calls and clone size were taken over from that table, and D and trimming were inferred from the DNA. The table for this sample lists some 370,000 clones; around 92% of them were counted only once. Roughly 1.2% of the sample belongs to the ten largest clones.

Sample: peripheral blood. The clonotype was recovered from a man aged 40-50 years with acute or convalescent COVID-19. The chain was built from TRBV3-1 (or the pseudogene TRBV3-2) and TRBJ2-3, and the D gene may be TRBD2, 6 bases matching. The encoded CDR3 is CASSHSGPITDTQYF. The nucleotide sequence is given as TGTGCCAGCAGTCATAGCGGACCCATCACAGATACGCAGTATTTT.